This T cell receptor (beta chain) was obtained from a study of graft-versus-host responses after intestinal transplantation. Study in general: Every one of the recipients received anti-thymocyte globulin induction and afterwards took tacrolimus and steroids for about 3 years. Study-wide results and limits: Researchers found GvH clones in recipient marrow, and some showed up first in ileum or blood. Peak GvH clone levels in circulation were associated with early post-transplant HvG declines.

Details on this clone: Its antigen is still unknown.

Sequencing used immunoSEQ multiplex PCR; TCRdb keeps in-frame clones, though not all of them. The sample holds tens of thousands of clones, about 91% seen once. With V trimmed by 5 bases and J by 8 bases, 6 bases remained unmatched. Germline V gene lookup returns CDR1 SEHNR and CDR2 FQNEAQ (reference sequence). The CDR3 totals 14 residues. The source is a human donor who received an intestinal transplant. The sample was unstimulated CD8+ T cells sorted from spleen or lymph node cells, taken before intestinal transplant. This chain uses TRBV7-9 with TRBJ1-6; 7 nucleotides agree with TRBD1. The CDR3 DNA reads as TGTGCCAGCAGCCCCGGGACAGAATATTCACCCCTCCACTTT. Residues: CASSPGTEYSPLHF.